Following are 22 T cell receptor beta chains from one sample sequenced in a study of vaccination and CD4 T cells after COVID-19. With the Oncomine TCR Beta short-read assay, DNA from cultured CD4+ T cells was sequenced. TCRdb ran MiXCR on the PCR reads and lists one entry per CDR3 protein. This sample carries about 7,300 distinct CDR3 sequences, 50% to 65% of them seen once, and the ten largest clones take about a third. Treatment here: approximately nine-day PBMC culture with coronavirus spike peptide pools or control peptides (ViraFEST assay). These receptors' antigens are unknown. Material for sequencing was CD4+ T cells from blood, cultured in vitro. The origin of the receptors is a human donor who had recovered from COVID-19.

This chain links TRBV7-2 with TRBJ2-3; 10 nucleotides agree with TRBD2. Germline V gives CDR1 SGHTA, CDR2 FQGNSA. The V and J ends lost 4 bases and 4 bases, in that order; junction bases with no gene match: 8. The CDR3 covers 16 residues. The CDR3 coding sequence is TGTGCCAGCAGCTCCTATAGCGGGGGGCCGTCAGATACGCAGTATTTT. Amino acids: CASSSYSGGPSDTQYF.

The chain recombines TRBV6-5 with TRBJ2-3; D remains ambiguous. Trimming stripped 2 bases from V and 3 bases from J, with 3 bases between. This CDR3 is 12 amino acids long. From germline, CDR1 is MNHEY and CDR2 SVGAGI. The CDR3 DNA reads as TGTGCCAGCAGTTACCGAACAGATACGCAGTATTTT. Encoded protein: CASSYRTDTQYF.

V gene TRBV20-1 combines with J gene TRBJ2-7; 9 bases line up with TRBD1. With 3 bases clipped from V and 5 bases from J, the junction kept 8 bases outside the gene matches. Germline values: CDR1 DFQATT, CDR2 SNEGSKA (reference sequence). The length of the CDR3 is 14 residues. CDR3 in DNA: TGCAGTGCTAGCCCTCCGGGACAGGGCAACGAGCAGTACTTC. Its translation is CSASPPGQGNEQYF.

J is TRBJ1-3 and V is TRBV7-9; 9 nucleotides match TRBD1. The CDR3 length is 15 residues. Germline values: CDR1 SEHNR, CDR2 FQNEAQ (reference sequence). The trim removed 1 base at V and 2 bases at J, leaving 0 bases unmatched. For the CDR3, the DNA is TGTGCCAGCAGCTTAGGACAGGGGGCTGGAAACACCATATATTTT. It specifies CASSLGQGAGNTIYF.

The V call is TRBV27, the J call TRBJ1-5, with D possibly TRBD1 on 5 matching bases. The CDR3 is 17 amino acids. Germline-derived CDR1 and CDR2 are MNHEY and SMNVEV (reference sequence). V was cut by 4 bases and J by 3 bases, with 19 bases left in between. CDR3 bases: TGTGCCAGCAGTTCCCCCTATCGACAGCAGCTCAATCAGCCCCAGCATTTT. Amino acid sequence: CASSSPYRQQLNQPQHF.

V gene TRBV2 combines with J gene TRBJ1-6, with D hard to call. The CDR3 has 15 residues. Germline-derived CDR1 and CDR2 are SNHLY and FYNNEI. The V and J ends lost 6 bases and 0 bases respectively, with 9 bases between them. The DNA of the CDR3 is TGTGCCAGCAGGAGGTCGAGCTCCTATAATTCACCCCTCCACTTT. Its translation is CASRRSSSYNSPLHF.

This clonotype was detected only a few times. The chain links TRBV27 to TRBJ1-1; D is unresolved. In germline, CDR1 is MNHEY, CDR2 SMNVEV (reference sequence). V was trimmed by 5 bases and J by 4 bases, leaving 17 bases between them. The CDR3 extends over 15 amino acids. This CDR3 reads CASSPDMVSGTEAFF. CDR3 bases: TGTGCCAGCAGTCCTGATATGGTCTCGGGCACTGAAGCTTTCTTT.

J is TRBJ2-7 and V is TRBV20-1; D is perhaps TRBD1 (7 bases). V lost 6 bases and J lost 0, with 12 bases in between. CDR3 size: 13 residues. CDR1 is DFQATT and CDR2 is SNEGSKA in the germline V gene (reference sequence). In nucleotides, the CDR3 is TGCAGTGCCGGGGGACAGCGCTCCTACGAGCAGTACTTC. Protein product: CSAGGQRSYEQYF.

There are a few counts of this clonotype. The chain uses TRBV20-1 and TRBJ1-2; unclear D gene. The germline V gene has CDR1 DFQATT and CDR2 SNEGSKA (reference sequence). CDR3 length: 14 residues. The V and J ends lost 1 base and 6 bases respectively, with 15 bases between them. The CDR3 sequence is CSARVDEGMDGYTF. The CDR3 bases are TGCAGTGCTAGAGTGGACGAGGGAATGGATGGCTACACCTTC.

V and J are TRBV6-1 and TRBJ1-5; D gene unclear. The CDR3 consists of 14 residues. Trimming removed 5 bases at V and 1 base at J, with 9 bases between. CDR1 is MNHNS and CDR2 is SASEGT in the germline V gene. For the CDR3, the DNA is TGTGCCAGCAGTCTCTCGGGCAGCAATCAGCCCCAGCATTTT. It codes for CASSLSGSNQPQHF.

This chain uses TRBV11-2 with TRBJ1-2; tentative D call: TRBD1 (6 bases). CDR1 and CDR2 from the germline V gene are SGHAT and FQNNGV. CDR3 length: 18 residues. Between the trimmed V and J ends, which lost 3 bases and 0 bases, there was a span of 20 bases. The CDR3 sequence: CASSFRRQGNGTNYGYTF. CDR3 nucleotides: TGTGCCAGCAGCTTTCGAAGGCAGGGGAACGGCACTAACTATGGCTACACCTTC.

The V gene is TRBV5-1, the J gene TRBJ2-1, with D maybe TRBD1 (5 bases). V gave up 1 base and J gave up 9 bases, with 17 bases separating them. Germline values: CDR1 SGHRS, CDR2 YFSETQ. CDR3 length: 15 residues. The CDR3 sequence: CASSLRLQGASEQFF. The CDR3 coding sequence is TGCGCCAGCAGCTTGAGGCTTCAAGGGGCAAGTGAGCAGTTCTTC. The variable domain in full, with the rest retrieved from reference TRBV5-1 and TRBJ2-1, is KAGVTQTPRYLIKTRGQQVTLSCSPISGHRSVSWYQQTPGQGLQFLFEYFSETQRNKGNFPGRFSGRQFSNSRSEMNVSTLELGDSALYLCASSLRLQGASEQFFGPGTRLTVL.

The V and J genes are TRBV11-2 and TRBJ2-7; D gene uncertain. Per the germline V gene, CDR1 is SGHAT and CDR2 is FQNNGV. The CDR3 sequence is 12 residues long. The V and J ends lost 4 bases and 3 bases respectively, with 7 bases between them. The CDR3: CASSSGNYEQYF. CDR3 in DNA: TGTGCCAGCAGCTCCGGCAACTACGAGCAGTACTTC. Drawing the rest from reference TRBV11-2 and TRBJ2-7, the complete variable domain is EAGVAQSPRYKIIEKRQSVAFWCNPISGHATLYWYQQILGQGPKLLIQFQNNGVVDDSQLPKDRFSAERLKGVDSTLKIQPAKLEDSAVYLCASSSGNYEQYFGPGTRLTVT.

The gene calls are TRBV20-1 and TRBJ1-5; tentatively, D is TRBD1 (5 bases). The germline gives CDR1 DFQATT, CDR2 SNEGSKA (reference sequence). V shed 0 bases and J shed 4 bases, with 16 bases lying between them. There are 16 residues in the CDR3. The CDR3 is CSARDSGQGWNQPQHF. Written as DNA, the CDR3 is TGCAGTGCTAGAGATTCCGGTCAGGGCTGGAATCAGCCCCAGCATTTT.

The chain joins TRBV4-1 to TRBJ1-2, with D possibly TRBD1 on 6 matching bases. V shed 1 base and J shed 2 bases, with 11 bases lying between them. Germline CDR1 and CDR2: MGHRA and YSYEKL. The CDR3 totals 15 residues. The CDR3 region is CASSQGGGSNYGYTF. The CDR3 nucleotides are TGCGCCAGCAGCCAAGGAGGGGGATCGAACTATGGCTACACCTTC.

In this sample, this clonotype turned up once. V usage is TRBV20-1 and J usage is TRBJ2-7, with TRBD2 matching 11 bases. Germline V gene data show CDR1 as DFQATT and CDR2 as SNEGSKA (reference sequence). The CDR3 is 13 residues long. V trimming: 4 bases; J trimming: 4 bases; junction bases outside the gene matches: 3. DNA for the CDR3: TGCAGTGCTACAGGGACTAGCGGTTACGAGCAGTACTTC. Encoded protein: CSATGTSGYEQYF.

On this clonotype itself: This clone may be a read error of a much larger clone one base away. The chain has TRBV7-2 and TRBJ2-3; TRBD2 agrees at 7 bases. Germline CDR1 reads SGHTA; CDR2 reads FQGNSA. The CDR3 loop spans 14 amino acids. CDR3 sequence: CASSLGRREVTRYF. The CDR3 DNA follows: TGTGCCAGCAGCTTAGGCCGCCGGGAGGTTACGCGGTATTTT.

The rearrangement joins TRBV19 to TRBJ1-5; D may be TRBD1 (5 bases). V lost 1 base, J lost 4 bases, and 8 bases lay in between. Germline CDR1 LNHDA, CDR2 SQIVND (reference sequence). CDR3 length: 14 amino acids. The CDR3 DNA reads as TGTGCCAGTAGTATAGTGGGGGGGAATCAGCCCCAGCATTTT. Encoded protein: CASSIVGGNQPQHF.

This clonotype is medium-sized (0.01 to 0.1%). The junction departs from the called germline gene at one end, perhaps through a read error. The rearrangement uses TRBV2 and TRBJ1-2; D call uncertain. There are 15 residues in the CDR3. In germline, CDR1 is SNHLY, CDR2 FYNNEI. For the CDR3, the DNA is TGTGCCAGCAGCGAAGGGTACTTGGCGAACTATGGCTACACCTTC. This sequence encodes CASSEGYLANYGYTF.

The chain uses TRBV25-1 and TRBJ1-1; D call uncertain. Germline CDR1 is MGHDK and CDR2 is SYGVNS. The CDR3 is made up of 12 amino acids. Trimming cost V 1 base and J 5 bases, with 5 bases left between them. CDR3 DNA: TGTGCCAGCAGTGAATCACCTACTGAAGCTTTCTTT. It is translated as CASSESPTEAFF.

This clonotype appeared a few times. The chain employs TRBV19 and TRBJ1-1; D unresolved. The CDR3 covers 13 residues. V gave up 0 bases and J gave up 4 bases, with 6 bases separating them. Germline loops: CDR1 LNHDA, CDR2 SQIVND (reference sequence). This CDR3 is CASSIEGGTEAFF. CDR3 DNA: TGTGCCAGTAGTATAGAGGGCGGCACTGAAGCTTTCTTT.

The genes are TRBV20-1 and TRBJ2-4; D unresolved. V dropped 0 bases and J dropped 1 base, with 4 bases sitting between them. There are 13 residues in the CDR3. Germline CDR1 DFQATT, CDR2 SNEGSKA (reference sequence). CDR3 amino acids: CSARDGAKNIQYF. CDR3 nucleotides: TGCAGTGCTAGAGATGGGGCCAAAAACATTCAGTACTTC.